The 6 T cell receptor beta chains given below trace back to one sample, sequenced in a study of cytomegalovirus exposure and HLA in healthy donors. The PCR was carried out with 60 Vbeta primers and 13 Jbeta primers. Using immunoSEQ multiplex PCR, the repertoire was profiled, and TCRdb retains in-frame clones only, with some absent. The sample contains about 83,000 clones, 70% to 75% of which appear only once. The specimen sequenced was PBMCs. Receptor source: a man in his 60s in good health and CMV-seronegative.

A single count supports this clone. This chain uses TRBV9 with TRBJ2-3, with D possibly being TRBD2 (8 bases). The CDR3 spans 17 residues. With 6 bases removed from V and 1 base from J, the gap between germline ends came to 21 bases. CDR1 is SGDLS, CDR2 YYNGEE, per germline. Here the CDR3 DNA reads TGTGCCAGCAATCGGGAGGGGGCGACGTCTGGCACAGATACGCAGTATTTT. As protein: CASNREGATSGTDTQYF.

V gene TRBV2 combines with J gene TRBJ2-5; 15 bases align to TRBD2. The germline V gene has CDR1 SNHLY and CDR2 FYNNEI. The CDR3 is 16 residues long. J gave up 7 bases and V 0 bases, and 3 bases lay outside the gene matches. The CDR3, as DNA: TGTGCCAGCAGTGAAGCCAGGACTAGCGGGGGGGGGACCCAGTACTTC. Its translation: CASSEARTSGGGTQYF.

The chain carries TRBV2 and TRBJ2-7; D might be TRBD2 (7 bases). The CDR3 is made up of 16 amino acids. In germline, CDR1 is SNHLY, CDR2 FYNNEI. V lost 7 bases, J lost 1 base, and 20 bases lay in between. CDR3: CASIEGGFKKSYEQYF. In DNA, the CDR3 is TGTGCCAGCATCGAGGGGGGGTTTAAAAAATCCTACGAGCAGTACTTC.

The chain employs TRBV9 and TRBJ1-2; perhaps TRBD1 as D (5 bases). The CDR3 is 16 residues long. V was shortened by 0 bases and J by 6 bases, with 18 bases between the two germline ends. The germline gives CDR1 SGDLS, CDR2 YYNGEE. The CDR3 DNA reads as TGTGCCAGCAGCGTAGCTATGGGATCGGGGGGGGATGGCTACACCTTC. Protein: CASSVAMGSGGDGYTF.

The table lists this clone with a count of one. One end of the junction fails to match germline, which may point to a read error. The rearrangement uses TRBV7-9 and TRBJ2-3, with D possibly TRBD1 on 6 matching bases. Germline CDR1 and CDR2: SEHNR and FQNEAQ (reference sequence). This CDR3 spans 16 amino acids. CDR3 coding DNA: TGTTCCAGCAGCCCATGGGGGCTAGCTTACACAGATACGCAGTATTTT. This codes for CSSSPWGLAYTDTQYF.

J is TRBJ1-5 and V is TRBV6-6; D is undetermined. The CDR3 length is 12 residues. Germline loops: CDR1 MNHNY, CDR2 SVGAGI (reference sequence). V was cut by 2 bases and J by 11 bases, with 10 bases left in between. The CDR3 reads CASSYGPPAQHF. The DNA for the CDR3 is TGTGCCAGCAGTTACGGCCCCCCAGCCCAGCATTTT.